The next 2 T cell receptor beta chains were all read from a single sample in a study of beta chain features in type 1 diabetes. These receptors have no identified antigens. The study, taken as a whole, reports: Shorter TCRB CDR3s, moderately but significantly so, marked every one of the four CD4+ subsets in Type 1 diabetes patients.

All of the isolated RNA was reverse transcribed, so expressed TCRB transcripts were sequenced. Sequencing used immunoSEQ multiplex PCR; TCRdb keeps in-frame clones, though not all of them. The sample lists 630,000 or so clones, over 11% occurring once. Sequenced sample: naive CD4+ T cells from blood. The receptors shown here come from a man in his late teens or twenties with type 1 diabetes.

This sequence joins TRBV25-1 and TRBJ2-2; 9 bases fit TRBD2. This CDR3 contains 16 residues. In germline, CDR1 is MGHDK, CDR2 SYGVNS. The J segment lost 6 bases and the V segment lost 3 bases, leaving 8 bases of the junction unmatched. CDR3 residues: CASSDFRTSESGELFF. DNA of the CDR3: TGTGCCAGCAGTGATTTCCGGACTAGCGAATCCGGGGAGCTGTTTTTT.

This clone came up a few times. CDR3 sequence: CASSTTTGAQDGYTF. CDR3 nucleotides: TGTGCCAGCAGCACGACTACAGGGGCGCAGGATGGCTACACCTTC. The chain links TRBV9 to TRBJ1-2; 7 bases align to TRBD1. Germline V gives CDR1 SGDLS, CDR2 YYNGEE. The V and J ends lost 4 bases and 6 bases, in that order; junction bases with no gene match: 12. The CDR3 has 15 residues.